Given below is one T cell receptor beta chain in context. Its antigen is unidentified. The source of the sample is a study of cytomegalovirus exposure and HLA in healthy donors. Trimming took 6 bases from V and 0 from J; bases not matched to a gene: 8. Germline-derived CDR1 and CDR2 are MDHEN and SYDVKM. The CDR3 spans 18 residues. It was with 60 Vbeta and 13 Jbeta primers that the PCR ran. Assay used: immunoSEQ multiplex PCR; TCRdb lists only in-frame clones, some missing. Of roughly 190,000 clones listed, roughly four fifths are singletons. Study findings and constraints: In a later analysis, parvovirus B19, influenza, CMV and Epstein-Barr virus appeared linked to several top co-occurrence clusters.

The TCR comes from a woman in her 30s in good health and CMV-seropositive. The J gene is TRBJ2-1, the V gene TRBV28, with 13 positions matching TRBD2. Sequencing was carried out using PBMCs. The CDR3: CASSRTSGSTRSYNEQFF. The CDR3 DNA sequence: TGTGCCAGCAGCCGGACTAGCGGGAGCACACGCTCCTACAATGAGCAGTTCTTC.